The 30 T cell receptor beta chains below all came from one sample that was sequenced in a study of human T cells and chemical hapten exposure. A single record per CDR3 protein comes from TCRdb applying MiXCR to the RACE reads. The data show under 50,000 distinct CDR3 sequences, 3.7% seen once. Time point here: healthy volunteer bleed at 6 weeks. Someone pulled total RNA out of unfractionated whole blood. The material sequenced was whole blood. The source is a human donor in good health. Some clones in this sample may be carry-over from other donors' samples.

The chain combines TRBV29-1 with TRBJ2-1; 9 bases are a match to TRBD2. V lost 1 base to trimming and J lost 8 bases; unmatched junction nucleotides: 15. The CDR3 totals 17 residues. CDR1 is SQVTM and CDR2 is ANQGSEA in the germline V gene. The CDR3 DNA reads as TGCAGCGTTGAAGGGGGAATATTTGCGGGAGGGCCCCATGAGCAGTTCTTC. Amino acids: CSVEGGIFAGGPHEQFF.

The chain is built from TRBV12-3 or TRBV12-4 and TRBJ2-5; 10 bases map to TRBD2. The CDR3 spans 16 residues. The ends lost 3 bases at V and 4 bases at J; junction bases unmatched: 8. The CDR3 bases are TGTGCCAGCAGTTTTACTAGCGGGATCGCAAGAGAGACCCAGTACTTC. Translated: CASSFTSGIARETQYF.

This clonotype was detected many times. The chain joins TRBV27 to TRBJ2-3; the D call may be TRBD1 or TRBD2 (5 bases each). Trimming cost V 6 bases and J 8 bases, with 15 bases left between them. CDR3 length: 13 residues. Germline V gene data show CDR1 as MNHEY and CDR2 as SMNVEV (reference sequence). The CDR3: CASSGAFRGTQYF. CDR3 in DNA: TGTGCCAGCAGCGGGGCGTTCCGGGGTACGCAGTATTTT.

This clonotype was seen only a few times. This chain links TRBV5-6 with TRBJ2-1; 7 bases fit TRBD2. The CDR3 sequence is 18 residues long. V shed 0 bases, J shed 1 base, and the junction held 10 bases outside the gene matches. CDR1 is SGHDT and CDR2 is YYEEEE in the germline V gene. The CDR3 sequence is CASSLVARGRRSYNEQFF. The CDR3 DNA sequence: TGTGCCAGCAGCTTGGTTGCGCGGGGGAGAAGGTCCTACAATGAGCAGTTCTTC.

This clonotype came up many times. The V call is TRBV29-1, the J call TRBJ2-5, with D perhaps TRBD2 (6 bases). The CDR3 length is 13 residues. The V gene's germline CDR1 is SQVTM and CDR2 ANQGSEA. V lost 4 bases, J lost 5 bases, and 14 bases lay in between. CDR3 sequence reads: CSVAGVGGETQYF. The CDR3 nucleotides read TGCAGCGTTGCGGGGGTTGGAGGGGAGACCCAGTACTTC.

The chain uses TRBV11-1 and TRBJ1-6; D not resolved. This CDR3 is 14 amino acids long. Trimming pared 5 bases from V and 10 bases from J, leaving 15 bases between. Looked up from germline, CDR1 is SGHAT and CDR2 is FQDESV (reference sequence). CDR3 amino acids: CASSLLAHRSPLHF. DNA for the CDR3: TGTGCCAGCAGCCTCTTGGCTCATCGATCACCCCTCCACTTT.

This clonotype was picked up many times. The chain is built from TRBV27 and TRBJ2-3, with D possibly being TRBD1 or TRBD2 (5 bases each). Germline V lookup: CDR1 MNHEY, CDR2 SMNVEV (reference sequence). The CDR3 totals 14 residues. The V end lost 6 bases, the J end lost 4 bases, and 14 bases lay between the germline ends. The chain's CDR3 is CASRGTRPPDTQYF. Written as DNA, the CDR3 is TGTGCCAGCAGAGGGACCCGACCGCCAGATACGCAGTATTTT.

Ten or more counts support this clonotype. The rearrangement uses TRBV12-3 or TRBV12-4 and TRBJ1-3; the match to TRBD1 covers 9 bases. The junction had 9 bases not matched to a gene; V was cut back by 3 bases and J by 0 bases. CDR3 size: 18 residues. Here the CDR3 DNA reads TGTGCCAGCAGTTTTCGGGCCGGGACAGGGCTCTCTGGAAACACCATATATTTT. This sequence encodes CASSFRAGTGLSGNTIYF.

This clonotype occurred many times. The rearrangement joins TRBV10-2 to TRBJ2-5; no clear D gene. The CDR3 covers 12 residues. Germline CDR1 is WSHSY and CDR2 is SAAADI. Trimming took off 8 bases at V and 7 bases at J, with 14 bases between the two ends. CDR3 sequence: CASLDLAGTQYF. CDR3 nucleotides: TGCGCCAGCCTTGACCTTGCAGGGACCCAGTACTTC.

The V gene is TRBV5-1, the J gene TRBJ2-7; 13 nucleotides align to TRBD2. CDR3 length equals 15 residues. Germline V CDR1 and CDR2: SGHRS, YFSETQ. V trimming: 3 bases; J trimming: 4 bases; junction bases outside the gene matches: 4. The CDR3 bases are TGCGCCAGCAGCTCCGGGACTAGCGGGGTATACGAGCAGTACTTC. This translates into CASSSGTSGVYEQYF.

This clonotype appeared many times. This chain links TRBV7-2 with TRBJ2-3, with D possibly TRBD1 on 6 matching bases. The V gene lost 2 bases and the J gene lost 2 bases, with 11 bases spanning the gap. Per germline, CDR1 SGHTA and CDR2 FQGNSA. The CDR3 has 15 residues. CDR3 sequence: CASSLFRGLTDTQYF. Here the CDR3 DNA reads TGTGCCAGCAGCTTATTCAGGGGCCTCACAGATACGCAGTATTTT.

This clonotype was counted many times. V gene TRBV5-5 combines with J gene TRBJ2-6, with D uncertain. The CDR3 consists of 17 residues. Germline CDR1 reads SGHKS; CDR2 reads YYEKEE (reference sequence). The germline V and J ends were trimmed by 4 bases and 2 bases, with 16 bases remaining between them. Written as DNA, the CDR3 is TGTGCCAGCAGCCCGGTCCCGACAAAGACTGGGGCCAACGTCCTGACTTTC. Amino acid sequence: CASSPVPTKTGANVLTF.

This clonotype appeared many times. This chain joins TRBV20-1 and TRBJ1-4, with D unresolved. The V end lost 0 bases, the J end lost 6 bases, and 14 bases lay between the germline ends. The V gene's germline CDR1 is DFQATT and CDR2 SNEGSKA (reference sequence). The CDR3 is made up of 15 amino acids. CDR3 sequence (DNA): TGCAGTGCTAGAGATTGGGGAAACCCCCATGAAAAACTGTTTTTT. It translates to CSARDWGNPHEKLFF.

This clonotype was counted many times. V and J are TRBV29-1 and TRBJ1-2; 7 bases are shared with TRBD1. Germline values: CDR1 SQVTM, CDR2 ANQGSEA. V trimming: 4 bases; J trimming: 2 bases; junction bases outside the gene matches: 4. There are 13 residues in the CDR3. CDR3 amino acids: CSVGGQSNYGYTF. The DNA of the CDR3 is TGCAGCGTTGGGGGACAGTCCAACTATGGCTACACCTTC.

This clonotype was seen ten or more times. The chain employs TRBV28 and TRBJ1-2, with a weak D call TRBD1 (5 bases). Per the germline V gene, CDR1 is MDHEN and CDR2 is SYDVKM. This CDR3 region has 14 residues. The ends were cut back, 1 base at V and 6 bases at J, with 12 bases in the middle. Written as DNA, the CDR3 is TGTGCCAGCAGTTTATCGGCAGGGTCGGATGGCTACACCTTC. Translated, it gives CASSLSAGSDGYTF.

This clonotype was recorded many times. This sequence joins TRBV6-2 or TRBV6-3 and TRBJ2-7; D perhaps matches TRBD2 (5 bases). The CDR3 consists of 11 residues. V was pared by 10 bases and J by 6 bases, with 13 bases between. Germline CDR1 reads MNHEY; CDR2 reads SVGEGT. CDR3 loop: CATRPGIEQYF. The DNA for the CDR3 is TGTGCCACCCGCCCGGGGATCGAGCAGTACTTC.

This clonotype has at least ten counts. The rearrangement joins TRBV7-9 to TRBJ1-3; no clear D gene. Germline CDR1 is SEHNR and CDR2 is FQNEAQ (reference sequence). CDR3 size: 13 residues. Deletions cut 8 bases from V and 0 bases from J, with 8 bases between. The DNA for the CDR3 is TGTGCCAGCGGCGGAATCTCTGGAAACACCATATATTTT. It yields the protein CASGGISGNTIYF.

This clonotype occurred many times. This rearrangement joins TRBV7-3 to TRBJ2-3; a weak D match, TRBD2 (5 bases). Germline lookup yields CDR1 SGHTA and CDR2 FQGTGA. The germline V and J ends were trimmed by 2 bases and 2 bases, with 14 bases remaining between them. There are 16 residues in the CDR3. CDR3 in amino acids: CASSLGLDTTTDTQYF. CDR3 DNA: TGTGCCAGCAGCTTAGGACTTGACACAACCACAGATACGCAGTATTTT.

This clonotype was recorded many times. The genes are TRBV28 and TRBJ1-2; TRBD1 is a possible D gene (6 bases). The V gene lost 2 bases and the J gene lost 3 bases, with 7 bases spanning the gap. The CDR3 has 13 residues. CDR1 and CDR2 (germline): MDHEN, SYDVKM. The CDR3 coding sequence is TGTGCCAGCAGTTTAGCAGGGGACTATGGCTACACCTTC. Translated, it gives CASSLAGDYGYTF.

This clonotype showed up many times. The chain joins TRBV6-5 to TRBJ1-4; 7 nucleotides match TRBD1. V lost 4 bases and J lost 3; bases outside the gene matches: 2. The germline gives CDR1 MNHEY, CDR2 SVGAGI. The CDR3 sequence is 14 residues long. CDR3 protein: CASSSGTANEKLFF. The CDR3 DNA sequence: TGTGCCAGCAGTTCCGGGACAGCTAATGAAAAACTGTTTTTT.

This clonotype was counted many times. The V and J genes are TRBV6-1 and TRBJ2-3; 9 bases align to TRBD2. The CDR3 spans 15 residues. The germline V gene has CDR1 MNHNS and CDR2 SASEGT. The V gene end was trimmed by 6 bases and the J gene end by 2 bases; junction bases not matched to a gene: 6. CDR3 residues: CASRDSGSPTDTQYF. The CDR3 bases are TGTGCCAGCAGGGATAGCGGGAGCCCCACAGATACGCAGTATTTT.

This clonotype was counted at least ten times. The V call is TRBV20-1, the J call TRBJ1-5, with unresolved D. The V and J ends lost 6 bases and 2 bases respectively, with 8 bases between them. The CDR3 has 12 amino acids. Germline V gene sequence: CDR1 DFQATT, CDR2 SNEGSKA (reference sequence). The CDR3 reads CSAKQGNQPQHF. The DNA of the CDR3 is TGCAGTGCGAAGCAGGGCAATCAGCCCCAGCATTTT.

This clonotype was recorded at least ten times. V is TRBV29-1 and J is TRBJ1-4; no clear D. CDR3 length: 11 residues. V dropped 7 bases and J dropped 5 bases, with 8 bases sitting between them. Germline CDR1 reads SQVTM; CDR2 reads ANQGSEA. This CDR3 reads CSGEVNEKLFF. CDR3 coding DNA: TGCAGCGGAGAAGTCAATGAAAAACTGTTTTTT.

This clonotype was observed many times. The chain is built from TRBV7-9 and TRBJ2-3; D may correspond to TRBD1 or TRBD2 (5 bases each). With 1 base removed from V and 2 bases from J, the gap between germline ends came to 7 bases. Germline V lookup: CDR1 SEHNR, CDR2 FQNEAQ (reference sequence). The CDR3 is 14 residues long. CDR3 nucleotides: TGTGCCAGCAGCTTAGGGGACGCCACAGATACGCAGTATTTT. It codes for CASSLGDATDTQYF.

The chain carries TRBV7-2 and TRBJ1-5, with 7 bases that match TRBD1. V shed 5 bases, J shed 3 bases, and the junction held 4 bases outside the gene matches. The CDR3 covers 14 residues. The germline V gene has CDR1 SGHTA and CDR2 FQGNSA. The CDR3, as DNA: TGTGCCAGCAGCGTGGGGACAGCCAATCAGCCCCAGCATTTT. As protein: CASSVGTANQPQHF.

This clonotype was recorded a few times. The gene calls are TRBV3-1 and TRBJ1-2; a weak D match, TRBD1 (6 bases). CDR1 and CDR2 (germline): LGHDT, YNNKEL (reference sequence). The CDR3 runs to 16 residues. V lost 4 bases to trimming and J lost 3 bases, with 18 bases between them. CDR3 coding DNA: TGTGCCAGCAGCCGGGTCCCGACTGGGGGGCACTATGGCTACACCTTC. This encodes CASSRVPTGGHYGYTF. Drawing the rest from reference TRBV3-1 and TRBJ1-2, the complete variable domain is DTAVSQTPKYLVTQMGNDKSIKCEQNLGHDTMYWYKQDSKKFLKIMFSYNNKELIINETVPNRFSPKSPDKAHLNLHINSLELGDSAVYFCASSRVPTGGHYGYTFGSGTRLTVV.

This clonotype occurred many times. This chain uses TRBV6-5 with TRBJ2-3; no firm D call. The ends were cut back, 3 bases at V and 0 bases at J, with 7 bases in the middle. This CDR3 is built from 14 residues. Germline values: CDR1 MNHEY, CDR2 SVGAGI. The CDR3, as DNA: TGTGCCAGCAGTTATGCTAGGAGCACAGATACGCAGTATTTT. Translation gives CASSYARSTDTQYF.

This clonotype has a handful of counts. The J gene is TRBJ1-5, the V gene TRBV5-1; possible D gene TRBD1, 5 bases. Trimming shortened V by 0 bases and J by 5 bases, and 9 bases separated the two germline ends. The CDR3 totals 14 residues. CDR1 SGHRS and CDR2 YFSETQ come from the germline V gene. CDR3 sequence reads: CASSLAGADQPQHF. In DNA, the CDR3 is TGCGCCAGCAGCTTGGCCGGGGCAGATCAGCCCCAGCATTTT.

This clonotype was counted many times. The V call is TRBV20-1, the J call TRBJ1-5; D gene ambiguous. Germline V gene lookup returns CDR1 DFQATT and CDR2 SNEGSKA (reference sequence). This CDR3 contains 15 residues. Trimming left V 3 bases short and J 4 bases short, with 16 bases between. The CDR3 DNA is TGCAGTGCTAGGGCCTCCCTCGCCGGGAATCAGCCCCAGCATTTT. This gives the protein CSARASLAGNQPQHF.

This clonotype was picked up many times. This chain connects TRBV29-1 to TRBJ2-3, with 12 positions matching TRBD2. Germline V gives CDR1 SQVTM, CDR2 ANQGSEA. This CDR3 spans 14 amino acids. V lost 7 bases to trimming and J lost 4 bases; unmatched junction nucleotides: 6. The DNA for the CDR3 is TGCAGCGCTAAGACTAGCGGGAGTGCAGATACGCAGTATTTT. Residues: CSAKTSGSADTQYF.